The 29 T cell receptor beta chains in this list originate from one sample, sequenced in a study of T-cell memory formation after mild COVID-19. TCRdb processed the 5' RACE reads anew with MiXCR; each CDR3 protein has one entry. Of 92,000 or so distinct CDR3 sequences in the sample, around an eighth were seen once. The sequenced sample consisted of PBMCs or a T cell subset sorted from them (not recorded which). These receptors came from an adult woman who had mild COVID-19 (a few samples of this study predate the infection). Cell type and time point are not known.

The chain joins TRBV7-9 to TRBJ2-1; D is ambiguous. Between the trimmed V and J ends, which lost 3 bases and 6 bases, there was a span of 12 bases. This CDR3 has 14 amino acids. Germline-derived CDR1 and CDR2 are SEHNR and FQNEAQ (reference sequence). CDR3 region: CASSFYRGPNEQFF. DNA of the CDR3: TGTGCCAGCAGCTTTTACCGTGGCCCCAATGAGCAGTTCTTC.

A few counts support this clonotype. The V gene is TRBV20-1, the J gene TRBJ2-7; no firm D call. Germline CDR1 reads DFQATT; CDR2 reads SNEGSKA (reference sequence). The CDR3 is 11 amino acids. The V and J ends lost 5 bases and 3 bases respectively, with 8 bases between them. The CDR3 sequence: CSASPNYEQYF. CDR3 DNA: TGCAGTGCTTCTCCGAACTACGAGCAGTACTTC.

This clonotype was detected only a few times. The gene calls are TRBV20-1 and TRBJ2-7; TRBD2 aligns across 9 bases. The germline V gene encodes CDR1 DFQATT and CDR2 SNEGSKA (reference sequence). CDR3 size: 15 residues. V was clipped by 0 bases and J by 4 bases; unmatched bases: 7. CDR3 residues: CSARDMTSGSYEQYF. In DNA, the CDR3 is TGCAGTGCTAGAGATATGACTAGCGGCTCGTACGAGCAGTACTTC.

The rearrangement joins TRBV7-9 to TRBJ2-5; D might be TRBD1 (6 bases). The germline CDR1 and CDR2 sequences are SEHNR and FQNEAQ (reference sequence). V was shortened by 4 bases and J by 5 bases, with 17 bases between the two germline ends. The CDR3 length is 15 residues. CDR3 in DNA: TGTGCCAGCAGCTCCCCCCAGGGGACGGGGGAGACCCAGTACTTC. This translates into CASSSPQGTGETQYF.

The CDR3 DNA sequence: TGTGCCAGCAGATCCCAGATGGCGGGGTATGAGCAGTTCTTC. Translating gives CASRSQMAGYEQFF. This sequence joins TRBV11-2 and TRBJ2-1, with D possibly matching TRBD2 (6 bases). The germline V and J ends were trimmed by 6 bases and 8 bases, with 17 bases remaining between them. The germline V gene has CDR1 SGHAT and CDR2 FQNNGV. This CDR3 contains 14 residues.

J is TRBJ2-1 and V is TRBV12-3 or TRBV12-4, with D uncertain. The CDR3 loop spans 11 amino acids. Trimming pared 6 bases from V and 10 bases from J, leaving 10 bases between. CDR3 in DNA: TGTGCCAGCAGCTTACTCGGGGAGCAGTTCTTC. Its protein is CASSLLGEQFF.

The chain employs TRBV7-6 and TRBJ2-5; D might be TRBD1 (5 bases). The CDR3 length is 15 residues. V was cut by 5 bases and J by 1 base, with 14 bases left in between. Germline CDR1 and CDR2: SGHVS and FNYEAQ. CDR3 in amino acids: CASSHVRQSQETQYF. In DNA, the CDR3 is TGTGCCAGCAGCCACGTCAGACAGAGCCAAGAGACCCAGTACTTC.

The chain is built from TRBV12-3 or TRBV12-4 and TRBJ1-1; 9 bases line up with TRBD1. This CDR3 spans 14 amino acids. Germline trimming cut 3 bases from V and 4 bases from J; bases unmatched to any gene: 3. The chain's CDR3 is CASSFTGGGTEAFF. As DNA, the CDR3 is TGTGCCAGCAGTTTCACAGGGGGCGGCACTGAAGCTTTCTTT.

With respect to this clonotype: At one end, the junction sequence differs from germline, possibly due to a read error. The chain recombines TRBV29-1 with TRBJ2-5; 10 bases are a match to TRBD1. The CDR3 spans 14 residues. Per germline, CDR1 SQVTM and CDR2 ANQGSEA. CDR3 sequence: CSVEDRGQVETQYF. The CDR3 region has the DNA TGCAGCGTGGAAGACAGGGGGCAGGTAGAGACCCAGTACTTC.

This clonotype has only a few counts. This rearrangement joins TRBV5-1 to TRBJ2-1; D remains unclear. The CDR3 is made up of 11 amino acids. The germline gives CDR1 SGHRS, CDR2 YFSETQ. The germline V and J ends were trimmed by 4 bases and 12 bases, with 11 bases remaining between them. DNA for the CDR3: TGCGCCAGCAGCCTGGGTCTCGCGCAGTTCTTC. Protein sequence: CASSLGLAQFF. Full variable domain (missing parts from reference TRBV5-1 and TRBJ2-1): KAGVTQTPRYLIKTRGQQVTLSCSPISGHRSVSWYQQTPGQGLQFLFEYFSETQRNKGNFPGRFSGRQFSNSRSEMNVSTLELGDSALYLCASSLGLAQFFGPGTRLTVL.

This clonotype turned up a few times. The V and J genes are TRBV7-2 and TRBJ2-3; D gene ambiguous. Germline assignment: CDR1 SGHTA and CDR2 FQGNSA. V lost 6 bases, J lost 5 bases, and 6 bases lay in between. The CDR3 has 11 amino acids. In nucleotides, the CDR3 is TGTGCCAGCAGGATCCTAGATACGCAGTATTTT. Its translation: CASRILDTQYF.

The V call is TRBV6-5, the J call TRBJ2-2; 13 bases align to TRBD2. The CDR3 length is 16 residues. After removal of 2 bases from V and 5 bases from J, the junction contained 2 bases not matched to a gene. The germline V gene has CDR1 MNHEY and CDR2 SVGAGI. The CDR3 DNA sequence: TGTGCCAGCAGTTACGGACTAGCGGGAGTTACCGGGGAGCTGTTTTTT. Residues: CASSYGLAGVTGELFF.

This clonotype was found a few times. The chain has TRBV30 and TRBJ2-3; the match to TRBD2 covers 11 bases. The germline V gene encodes CDR1 GTSNPN and CDR2 SVGIG (reference sequence). Unmatched junction bases numbered 9, after V lost 3 bases and J lost 4 bases. This CDR3 spans 16 amino acids. The CDR3 DNA reads TGTGCCTGGAGCCCCCCCCTAGCGGGAGGCCCAGATACGCAGTATTTT. This gives the protein CAWSPPLAGGPDTQYF.

This clonotype came up a few times. This rearrangement joins TRBV12-3 or TRBV12-4 to TRBJ1-3, with TRBD1 matching over 7 bases. Losses at the gene ends were 3 bases for V and 2 bases for J; bases not matched to a gene: 1. This CDR3 contains 14 residues. CDR3 nucleotide sequence: TGTGCCAGCAGTTTTGACAGGGCTGGAAACACCATATATTTT. Its protein is CASSFDRAGNTIYF.

This clonotype was seen ten or more times. This sequence joins TRBV6-5 and TRBJ2-7, with TRBD1 matching 10 bases. This CDR3 has 17 residues. V shed 0 bases, J shed 6 bases, and the junction held 11 bases outside the gene matches. Germline V gene lookup returns CDR1 MNHEY and CDR2 SVGAGI. For the CDR3, the DNA is TGTGCCAGCAGTTACTCGATATCAGGGACAGGGGTTTCCGAGCAGTACTTC. Protein sequence: CASSYSISGTGVSEQYF.

The V and J genes are TRBV2 and TRBJ2-1; 7 positions agree with TRBD2. The trim removed 4 bases at V and 7 bases at J, leaving 13 bases unmatched. CDR1 SNHLY and CDR2 FYNNEI come from the germline V gene. This CDR3 has 16 amino acids. CDR3 in amino acids: CASSVEPSGKGNEQFF. CDR3 in DNA: TGTGCCAGCAGTGTAGAGCCTAGCGGTAAGGGGAATGAGCAGTTCTTC.

This clonotype was counted between two and nine times. This chain links TRBV20-1 with TRBJ2-4; D may be TRBD2 (6 bases). With 3 bases removed from V and 9 bases from J, the gap between germline ends came to 12 bases. CDR1 and CDR2 (germline): DFQATT, SNEGSKA (reference sequence). This CDR3 spans 12 amino acids. This CDR3 is CSASTRRGIQYF. DNA of the CDR3: TGCAGTGCTAGCACTAGGAGGGGCATTCAGTACTTC.

This chain links TRBV9 with TRBJ1-1; the D is unclear. CDR1 is SGDLS and CDR2 is YYNGEE in the germline V gene. CDR3 length: 13 residues. Trimming took off 0 bases at V and 1 base at J, with 4 bases between the two ends. This chain's CDR3 is CASSVAANTEAFF. CDR3 DNA: TGTGCCAGCAGCGTAGCAGCGAACACTGAAGCTTTCTTT.

The rearrangement uses TRBV9 and TRBJ2-7; 9 nucleotides line up with TRBD2. The germline V gene has CDR1 SGDLS and CDR2 YYNGEE. J gave up 3 bases and V 0 bases, and 7 bases lay outside the gene matches. The CDR3 loop spans 16 amino acids. CDR3 sequence (DNA): TGTGCCAGCAGCGTAGAGGGTCTAGCGGGATACTACGAGCAGTACTTC. This encodes CASSVEGLAGYYEQYF.

The V gene is TRBV7-9, the J gene TRBJ2-7, with a tentative D call TRBD1 (6 bases). Trimming cost V 2 bases and J 2 bases, with 13 bases left between them. CDR1 is SEHNR, CDR2 FQNEAQ, per germline (reference sequence). The CDR3 consists of 15 residues. In nucleotides, the CDR3 is TGTGCCAGCAGCTTACAGGGAAGGGGGACCTACGAGCAGTACTTC. Amino acid sequence: CASSLQGRGTYEQYF.

This clonotype was counted between two and nine times. The CDR3 here is CASSAAKNIQYF. The CDR3 DNA reads TGTGCCAGCAGCGCAGCCAAAAACATTCAGTACTTC. V usage is TRBV7-9 and J usage is TRBJ2-4, with D unclear. The CDR3 extends over 12 amino acids. CDR1 SEHNR and CDR2 FQNEAQ come from the germline V gene (reference sequence). Trimming took off 5 bases at V and 0 bases at J, with 2 bases between the two ends.

This clonotype turned up a few times. This chain uses TRBV9 with TRBJ2-2; D remains unclear. Trimming stripped 0 bases from V and 1 base from J, with 4 bases between. Germline V gene sequence: CDR1 SGDLS, CDR2 YYNGEE. The CDR3 extends over 14 amino acids. DNA of the CDR3: TGTGCCAGCAGCGTAGTAGGGAACACCGGGGAGCTGTTTTTT. Translation: CASSVVGNTGELFF.

J is TRBJ1-6 and V is TRBV4-3; possible D gene TRBD1, 5 bases. Germline V gene sequence: CDR1 LGHNA, CDR2 YSLEER. The CDR3 runs 15 residues. Deletions cut 1 base from V and 7 bases from J, with 11 bases between. The CDR3 DNA follows: TGCGCCAGCAGCCAAGGAGTAAGGGACAATTCACCCCTCCACTTT. Translation gives CASSQGVRDNSPLHF.

The chain joins TRBV12-3 or TRBV12-4 to TRBJ1-1; D is perhaps TRBD1 (5 bases). Trimming shortened V by 5 bases and J by 5 bases, and 12 bases separated the two germline ends. The CDR3 contains 13 residues. The DNA for the CDR3 is TGTGCCAGCAGTACAGGAGGAGGAACTGAAGCTTTCTTT. Translation gives CASSTGGGTEAFF.

This clonotype was picked up a small number of times. This sequence joins TRBV9 and TRBJ2-4; D is perhaps TRBD1 or TRBD2 (5 bases each). CDR3 length equals 14 residues. Germline V gene data show CDR1 as SGDLS and CDR2 as YYNGEE. Trimming took 0 bases from V and 8 from J, leaving 12 bases between them. The CDR3 DNA sequence: TGTGCCAGCAGCGTAGGGTCAGGGCGGGACATTCAGTACTTC. Translation: CASSVGSGRDIQYF.

In this sample, this clonotype turned up a few times. V usage is TRBV5-1 and J usage is TRBJ2-3; 9 bases align to TRBD1. Germline loops: CDR1 SGHRS, CDR2 YFSETQ. The CDR3 has 15 residues. J gave up 6 bases and V 0 bases, and 5 bases lay outside the gene matches. The CDR3 is CASSLGTGAVDTQYF. The CDR3, as DNA: TGCGCCAGCAGCTTGGGGACAGGGGCCGTGGATACGCAGTATTTT. The full variable domain, in which reference TRBV5-1 and TRBJ2-3 provide the parts outside the CDR3, is KAGVTQTPRYLIKTRGQQVTLSCSPISGHRSVSWYQQTPGQGLQFLFEYFSETQRNKGNFPGRFSGRQFSNSRSEMNVSTLELGDSALYLCASSLGTGAVDTQYFGPGTRLTVL.

The gene calls are TRBV20-1 and TRBJ1-5, with a possible D match to TRBD1 (6 bases). Germline V gene sequence: CDR1 DFQATT, CDR2 SNEGSKA (reference sequence). Between the trimmed V and J ends, which lost 0 bases and 1 base, there was a span of 13 bases. The CDR3 is 16 amino acids. The CDR3 spells CSARDFAGDSNQPQHF. The CDR3 DNA reads TGCAGTGCTAGAGATTTTGCAGGGGACAGCAATCAGCCCCAGCATTTT.

This chain uses TRBV6-2 or TRBV6-3 with TRBJ2-7, with TRBD1 matching 7 bases. Germline V gene lookup returns CDR1 MNHEY and CDR2 SVGEGT. The CDR3 is made up of 13 amino acids. V lost 5 bases to trimming and J lost 3 bases; unmatched junction nucleotides: 4. For the CDR3, the DNA is TGTGCCAGCAGTCGACAGGGAAGCTACGAGCAGTACTTC. This codes for CASSRQGSYEQYF.

Here the CDR3 reads CASSLTLQETQYF. CDR3 nucleotides: TGTGCCAGCAGTTTAACCCTTCAAGAGACCCAGTACTTC. This chain connects TRBV12-3 or TRBV12-4 to TRBJ2-5; D gene uncertain. The V end was cut by 2 bases, the J end by 2 bases, with 6 bases between. This CDR3 spans 13 amino acids.